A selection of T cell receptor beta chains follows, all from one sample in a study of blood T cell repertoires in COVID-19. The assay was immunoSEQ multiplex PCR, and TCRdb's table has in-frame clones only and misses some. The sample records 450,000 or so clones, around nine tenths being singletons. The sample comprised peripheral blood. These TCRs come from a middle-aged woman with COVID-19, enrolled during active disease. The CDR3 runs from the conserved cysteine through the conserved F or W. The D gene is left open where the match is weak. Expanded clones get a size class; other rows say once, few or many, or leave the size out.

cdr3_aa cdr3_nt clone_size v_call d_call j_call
CASSREGPGAYEQYF TGTGCCAGCAGCCGTGAGGGGCCAGGGGCCTACGAGCAGTACTTC . TRBV7-2 . TRBJ2-7
CASRHGGQGTNEKLFF TGCGCCAGCCGCCATGGCGGACAGGGCACTAATGAAAAACTGTTTTTT . TRBV5-1 TRBD1 TRBJ1-4
CASSRTGGGYNSPLHF TGTGCCAGCAGCCGGACGGGAGGCGGATATAATTCACCCCTCCACTTT . TRBV11-2 . TRBJ1-6
CASKEGGTPAYEQYF TGTGCCAGCAAAGAGGGCGGGACTCCAGCCTACGAGCAGTACTTC . TRBV28 . TRBJ2-7
CASSLGTGGYGYTF TGTGCCAGCAGCCTGGGGACAGGTGGCTATGGCTACACCTTC . TRBV3-1/TRBV3-2 TRBD1 TRBJ1-2
CASSSNHPVWGHGYTF TGTGCCAGCAGTTCTAACCATCCAGTATGGGGCCATGGCTACACCTTC . TRBV28 . TRBJ1-2
CASSLGRQGDYEQYF TGTGCCAGCAGCTTAGGCCGTCAGGGGGACTACGAGCAGTACTTC . TRBV13 TRBD1 TRBJ2-7
CASSLGGSGPISYNEQFF TGTGCCAGCAGCCTGGGGGGTAGCGGGCCCATCTCCTACAATGAGCAGTTCTTC . TRBV9 TRBD2 TRBJ2-1
CASSPSRGMNTEAFF TGTGCCAGCTCACCATCCAGGGGTATGAACACTGAAGCTTTCTTT . TRBV18 . TRBJ1-1
CASSSLLAGITDTQYF TGTGCCAGTTCAAGCCTACTAGCGGGGATTACAGATACGCAGTATTTT . TRBV3-1/TRBV3-2 TRBD2 TRBJ2-3
CASSQDDNRPRREAFF TGCGCCAGCAGCCAAGATGATAACAGGCCGCGGCGAGAAGCTTTCTTT . TRBV4-1 . TRBJ1-1
CASSIDRSNEQFF TGTGCCAGTAGTATCGACAGATCCAATGAGCAGTTCTTC . TRBV19 . TRBJ2-1
CASSPPADRSYEQYF TGTGCCAGCAGCCCCCCGGCGGATCGCTCCTACGAGCAGTACTTC . TRBV6-6 . TRBJ2-7
CASSLVPGGQPQHF TGTGCCAGCAGCTTGGTTCCGGGAGGGCAGCCCCAGCATTTT . TRBV5-4 . TRBJ1-5
CASSIEGRASYEQYF TGTGCCAGCAGCATAGAAGGGAGGGCCTCGTACGAGCAGTACTTC . TRBV5-5 TRBD2 TRBJ2-7
CASSLRQGRDYGYTF TGTGCCAGCAGCTTAAGACAGGGTAGGGACTATGGCTACACCTTC once TRBV7-2 TRBD1 TRBJ1-2
CASSVSQGGQETQYF TGTGCCAGCAGCGTATCCCAGGGGGGCCAAGAGACCCAGTACTTC . TRBV9 . TRBJ2-5
CASSLYIGGQAYNEQFF TGTGCCAGCAGCTTATATATCGGGGGGCAGGCCTACAATGAGCAGTTCTTC . TRBV11-2 . TRBJ2-1
CASIGGVSTNEKLFF TGTGCCAGCATTGGGGGGGTTTCAACTAATGAAAAACTGTTTTTT . TRBV21-1 . TRBJ1-4
CASSQGDHREIGGYTF TGCGCCAGCAGCCAAGGGGACCACCGGGAGATTGGAGGCTACACCTTC once TRBV4-3 . TRBJ1-2
CASSQEGNSWNYGYTF TGCGCCAGCAGCCAAGAAGGAAACAGCTGGAACTATGGCTACACCTTC once TRBV4-1 . TRBJ1-2
CASRFRGGLYSGNTIYF TGTGCCAGCAGATTTAGGGGGGGTCTCTACTCTGGAAACACCATATATTTT . TRBV5-6 . TRBJ1-3
CASSPPTDTQYF TGTGCCAGCAGTCCACCTACCGATACGCAGTATTTT . TRBV6-2/TRBV6-3 . TRBJ2-3
CASSQGTGEQYF TGCGCCAGCAGCCAAGGGACAGGCGAGCAGTACTTC . TRBV4-3 TRBD1 TRBJ2-7
CASSLSTGGGQPQHF TGTGCCAGCAGTTTATCGACAGGGGGCGGTCAGCCCCAGCATTTT . TRBV28 TRBD1 TRBJ1-5
CASSPLGGFGELFF TGCGCCAGCAGCCCCTTGGGAGGTTTCGGGGAGCTGTTTTTT . TRBV5-1 . TRBJ2-2
CASSLDLVGREDGYTF TGTGCCAGCAGCTTAGATCTAGTCGGCAGGGAGGACGGCTACACCTTC few TRBV7-8 . TRBJ1-2
CASSLGTMNTEAFF TGTGCCAGCAGCCTCGGGACTATGAACACTGAAGCTTTCTTT . TRBV7-8 . TRBJ1-1
CASSLSGGSRTDTQYF TGTGCCAGCAGCTTGTCAGGGGGCAGTAGAACGGATACGCAGTATTTT . TRBV7-2 TRBD1 TRBJ2-3
CATALGVGNEQFF TGTGCCACCGCACTAGGAGTGGGGAATGAGCAGTTCTTC . TRBV19 . TRBJ2-1
CASISGMNTEAFF TGTGCCAGCATCTCGGGGATGAACACTGAAGCTTTCTTT once TRBV28 . TRBJ1-1
CAWSRGTSGYEQYF TGTGCCTGGAGCCGCGGGACTAGCGGCTACGAGCAGTACTTC . TRBV30 TRBD2 TRBJ2-7
CASTPSDRPNSPLHF TGTGCCAGCACCCCTTCGGACAGGCCTAATTCACCCCTCCACTTT . TRBV28 TRBD1 TRBJ1-6
CSLMGSSEAFF TGCAGCCTAATGGGTAGCAGTGAAGCTTTCTTT . TRBV29-1 . TRBJ1-1
CASSLVRDRVQETQYF TGTGCCAGCAGCTTGGTGAGGGACAGGGTTCAGGAGACCCAGTACTTC . TRBV5-4 TRBD1 TRBJ2-5
CASSPDSGAETQYF TGTGCCAGCAGTCCCGATAGCGGTGCTGAGACCCAGTACTTC . TRBV27 . TRBJ2-5
CASKEGPLMNTEAFF TGTGCCAGCAAAGAGGGTCCCCTAATGAACACTGAAGCTTTCTTT . TRBV6-5 . TRBJ1-1
CASSLLADNEQFF TGCGCCAGCAGCCTACTAGCGGACAATGAGCAGTTCTTC . TRBV5-1 TRBD2 TRBJ2-1
CASSRDSFSPLHF TGTGCCAGCAGTCGGGACAGTTTCTCACCCCTCCACTTT . TRBV9 TRBD1 TRBJ1-6
CASSPMADNQPQHF TGTGCCAGCTCACCCATGGCAGATAATCAGCCCCAGCATTTT . TRBV18 . TRBJ1-5
CASSLASGYEQYF TGTGCCAGCAGTTTAGCCTCAGGGTACGAGCAGTACTTC . TRBV12-3/TRBV12-4 . TRBJ2-7
CASSQAGIHSGNTIYF TGTGCCAGCAGCCAGGCCGGGATCCACTCTGGAAACACCATATATTTT . TRBV4-2 . TRBJ1-3
CASTLGAASTDTQYF TGTGCCAGCACCTTGGGAGCGGCTAGCACAGATACGCAGTATTTT . TRBV5-4 . TRBJ2-3
CASSPRGLSNYGYTF TGTGCCAGCTCACCACGGGGGCTTAGCAACTATGGCTACACCTTC once TRBV18 . TRBJ1-2
CASSLSPGSTNSPLHF TGTGCCAGCAGCTTATCTCCCGGGTCTACGAATTCACCCCTCCACTTT . TRBV7-8 . TRBJ1-6